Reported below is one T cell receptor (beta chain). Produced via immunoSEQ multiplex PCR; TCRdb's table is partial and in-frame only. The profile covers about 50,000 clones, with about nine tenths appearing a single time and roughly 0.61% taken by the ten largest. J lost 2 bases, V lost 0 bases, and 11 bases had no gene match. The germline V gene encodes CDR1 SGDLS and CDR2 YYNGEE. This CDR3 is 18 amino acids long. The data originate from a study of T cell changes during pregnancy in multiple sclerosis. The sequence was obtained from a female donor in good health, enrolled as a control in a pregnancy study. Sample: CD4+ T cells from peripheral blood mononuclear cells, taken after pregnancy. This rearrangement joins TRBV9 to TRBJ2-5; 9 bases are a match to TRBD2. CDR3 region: CASSVALRGGGIQETQYF. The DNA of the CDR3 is TGTGCCAGCAGCGTAGCTCTGCGGGGGGGCGGAATACAAGAGACCCAGTACTTC.